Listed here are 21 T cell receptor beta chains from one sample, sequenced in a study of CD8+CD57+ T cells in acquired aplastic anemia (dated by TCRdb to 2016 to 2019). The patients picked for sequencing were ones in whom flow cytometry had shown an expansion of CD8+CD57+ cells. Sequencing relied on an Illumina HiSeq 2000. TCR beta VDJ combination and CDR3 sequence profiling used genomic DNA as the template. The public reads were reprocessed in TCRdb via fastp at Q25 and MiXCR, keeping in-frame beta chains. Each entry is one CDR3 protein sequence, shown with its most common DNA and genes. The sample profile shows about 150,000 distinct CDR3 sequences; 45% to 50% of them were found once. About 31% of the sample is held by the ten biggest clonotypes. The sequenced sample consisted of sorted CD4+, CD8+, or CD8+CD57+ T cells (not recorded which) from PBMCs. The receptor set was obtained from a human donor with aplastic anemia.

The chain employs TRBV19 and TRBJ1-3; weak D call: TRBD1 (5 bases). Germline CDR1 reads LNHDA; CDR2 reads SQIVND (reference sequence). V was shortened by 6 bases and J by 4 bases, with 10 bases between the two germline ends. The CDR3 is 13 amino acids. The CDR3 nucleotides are TGTGCCAGTAGGGGCGGGGGAGGAAACACCATATATTTT. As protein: CASRGGGGNTIYF.

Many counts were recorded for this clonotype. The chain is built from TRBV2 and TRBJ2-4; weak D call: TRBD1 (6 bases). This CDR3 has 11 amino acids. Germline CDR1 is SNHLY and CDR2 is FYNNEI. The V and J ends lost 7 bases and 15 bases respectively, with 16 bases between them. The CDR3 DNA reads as TGTGCCAGCAAGGTGGGGGCAGTTCGGTACTTC. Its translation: CASKVGAVRYF.

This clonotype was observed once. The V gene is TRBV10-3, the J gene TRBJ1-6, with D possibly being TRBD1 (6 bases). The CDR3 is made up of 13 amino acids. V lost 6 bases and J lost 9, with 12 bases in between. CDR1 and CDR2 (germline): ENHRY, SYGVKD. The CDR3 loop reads CAIRGQGTSPLHF. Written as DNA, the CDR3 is TGTGCCATCAGGGGACAAGGTACTTCACCCCTCCACTTT.

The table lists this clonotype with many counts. In DNA, the CDR3 is TGTGCCATCAGGGGGACAGGGATCAATGAGCAGTTCTTC. This sequence encodes CAIRGTGINEQFF. The chain has TRBV10-3 and TRBJ2-1; 9 bases agree with TRBD1. The CDR3 sequence is 13 residues long. Germline-derived CDR1 and CDR2 are ENHRY and SYGVKD. The V and J ends lost 6 bases and 6 bases, in that order; junction bases with no gene match: 3.

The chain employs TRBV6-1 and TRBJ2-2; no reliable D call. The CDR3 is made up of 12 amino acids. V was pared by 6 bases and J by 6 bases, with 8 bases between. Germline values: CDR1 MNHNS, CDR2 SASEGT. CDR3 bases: TGTGCCAGCAGGTTAGAGGCCGGGGAGCTGTTTTTT. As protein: CASRLEAGELFF.

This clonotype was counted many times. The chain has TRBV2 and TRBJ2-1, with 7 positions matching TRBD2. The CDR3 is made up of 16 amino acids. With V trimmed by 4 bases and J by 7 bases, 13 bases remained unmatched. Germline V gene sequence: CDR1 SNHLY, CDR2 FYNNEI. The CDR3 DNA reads TGTGCCAGCAGTGCCTCCCGACTAGCTTATCGGAATGAGCAGTTCTTC. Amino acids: CASSASRLAYRNEQFF.

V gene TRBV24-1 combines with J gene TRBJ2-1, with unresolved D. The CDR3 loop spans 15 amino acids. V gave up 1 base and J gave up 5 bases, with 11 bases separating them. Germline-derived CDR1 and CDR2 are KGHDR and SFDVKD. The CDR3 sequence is CATSDFRTVDNEQFF. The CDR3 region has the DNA TGTGCCACCAGTGATTTTCGCACAGTCGACAATGAGCAGTTCTTC.

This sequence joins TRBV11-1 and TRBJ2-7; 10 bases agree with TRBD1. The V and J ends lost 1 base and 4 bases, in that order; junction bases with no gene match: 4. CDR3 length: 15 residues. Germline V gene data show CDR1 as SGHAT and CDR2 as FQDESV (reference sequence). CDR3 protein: CASSLEGTGVYEQYF. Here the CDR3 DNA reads TGTGCCAGCAGCTTAGAGGGGACAGGGGTATACGAGCAGTACTTC.

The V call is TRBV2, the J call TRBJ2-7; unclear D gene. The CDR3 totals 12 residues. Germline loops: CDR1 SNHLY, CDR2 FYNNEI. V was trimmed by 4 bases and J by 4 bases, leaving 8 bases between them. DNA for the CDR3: TGTGCCAGCAGTGTGCCTAAATACGAGCAGTACTTC. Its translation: CASSVPKYEQYF. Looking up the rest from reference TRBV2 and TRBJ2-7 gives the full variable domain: EPEVTQTPSHQVTQMGQEVILRCVPISNHLYFYWYRQILGQKVEFLVSFYNNEISEKSEIFDDQFSVERPDGSNFTLKIRSTKLEDSAMYFCASSVPKYEQYFGPGTRLTVT.

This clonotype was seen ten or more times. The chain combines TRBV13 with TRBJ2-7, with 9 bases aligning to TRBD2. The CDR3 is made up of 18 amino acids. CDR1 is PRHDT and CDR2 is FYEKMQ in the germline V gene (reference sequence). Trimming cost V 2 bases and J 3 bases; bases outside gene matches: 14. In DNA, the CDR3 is TGTGCCAGCAGCTTATGGGCTAGCGGGAATCTACGGATCTACGAGCAGTACTTC. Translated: CASSLWASGNLRIYEQYF.

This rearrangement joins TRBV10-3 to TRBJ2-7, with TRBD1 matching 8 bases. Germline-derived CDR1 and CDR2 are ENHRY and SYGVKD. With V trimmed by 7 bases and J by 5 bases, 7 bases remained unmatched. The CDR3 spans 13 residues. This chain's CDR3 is CAITPQGANEQYF. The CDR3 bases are TGTGCCATCACCCCCCAGGGGGCTAACGAGCAGTACTTC.

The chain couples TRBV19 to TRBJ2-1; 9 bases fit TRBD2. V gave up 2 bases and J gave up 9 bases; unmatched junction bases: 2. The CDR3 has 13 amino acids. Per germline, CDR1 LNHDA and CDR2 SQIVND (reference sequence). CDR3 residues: CASSIIAGAEQFF. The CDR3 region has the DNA TGTGCCAGTAGTATAATAGCGGGAGCTGAGCAGTTCTTC.

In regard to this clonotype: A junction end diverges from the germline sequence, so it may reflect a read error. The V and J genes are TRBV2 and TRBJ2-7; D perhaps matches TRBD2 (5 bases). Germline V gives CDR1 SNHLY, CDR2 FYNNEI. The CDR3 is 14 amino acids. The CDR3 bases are TGTGCCAGCGGTGAAAAGGCTCGGGGCTACGAGCAGTACTTC. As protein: CASGEKARGYEQYF.

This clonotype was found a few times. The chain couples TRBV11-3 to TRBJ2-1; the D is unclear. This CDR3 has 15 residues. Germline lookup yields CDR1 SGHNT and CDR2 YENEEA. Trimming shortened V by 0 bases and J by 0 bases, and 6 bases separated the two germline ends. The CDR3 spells CASSLDTSSYNEQFF. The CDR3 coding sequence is TGTGCCAGCAGCTTAGATACGAGCTCCTACAATGAGCAGTTCTTC.

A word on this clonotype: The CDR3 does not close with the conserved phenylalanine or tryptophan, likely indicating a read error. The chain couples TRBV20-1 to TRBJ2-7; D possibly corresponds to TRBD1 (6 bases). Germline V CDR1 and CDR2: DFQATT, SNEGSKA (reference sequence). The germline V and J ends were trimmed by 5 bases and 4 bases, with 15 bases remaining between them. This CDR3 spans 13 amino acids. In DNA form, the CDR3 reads TGCAGTGCTGCCGGGACACGGGTTTACGAGCAGTACCTC. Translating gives CSAAGTRVYEQYL.

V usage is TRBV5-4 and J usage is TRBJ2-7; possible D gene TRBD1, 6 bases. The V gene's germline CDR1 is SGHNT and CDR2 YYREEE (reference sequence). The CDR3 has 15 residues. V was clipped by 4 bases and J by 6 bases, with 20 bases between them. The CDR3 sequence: CASSHDGRGWGEQYF. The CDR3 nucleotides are TGTGCCAGCAGCCATGACGGAAGGGGGTGGGGCGAGCAGTACTTC.

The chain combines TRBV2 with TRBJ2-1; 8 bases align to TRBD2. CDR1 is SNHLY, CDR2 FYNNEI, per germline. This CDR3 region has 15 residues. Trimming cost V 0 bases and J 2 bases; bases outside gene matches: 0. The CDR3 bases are TGTGCCAGCAGTGAAGCAGCGGGAGCCTACAATGAGCAGTTCTTC. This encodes CASSEAAGAYNEQFF.

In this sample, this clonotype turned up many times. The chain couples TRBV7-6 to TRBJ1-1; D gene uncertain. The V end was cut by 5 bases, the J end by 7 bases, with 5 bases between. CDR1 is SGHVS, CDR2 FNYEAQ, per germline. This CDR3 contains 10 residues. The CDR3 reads CASSVFEAFF. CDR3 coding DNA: TGTGCCAGCAGCGTCTTTGAAGCTTTCTTT.

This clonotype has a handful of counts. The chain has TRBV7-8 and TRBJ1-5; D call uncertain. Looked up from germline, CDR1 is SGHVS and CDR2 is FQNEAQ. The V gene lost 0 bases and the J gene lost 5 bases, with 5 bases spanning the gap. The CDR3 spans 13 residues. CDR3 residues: CASSLAQDQPQHF. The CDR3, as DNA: TGTGCCAGCAGCTTAGCGCAGGATCAGCCCCAGCATTTT.

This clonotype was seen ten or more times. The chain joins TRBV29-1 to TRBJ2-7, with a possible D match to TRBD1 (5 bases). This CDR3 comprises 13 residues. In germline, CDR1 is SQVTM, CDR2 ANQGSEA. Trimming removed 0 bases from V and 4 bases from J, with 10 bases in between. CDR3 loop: CSVEDRRGYEQYF. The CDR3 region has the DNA TGCAGCGTTGAAGATCGTAGGGGATACGAGCAGTACTTC.

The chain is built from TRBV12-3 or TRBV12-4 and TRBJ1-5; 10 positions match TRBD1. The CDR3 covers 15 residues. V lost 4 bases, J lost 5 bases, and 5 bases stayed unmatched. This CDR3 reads CASSSRTGGYQPQHF. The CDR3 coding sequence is TGTGCCAGCAGTTCTCGGACAGGGGGATATCAGCCCCAGCATTTT.